This passage covers 29 T cell receptor beta chains from one sample sequenced in a study of blood T cell repertoires in COVID-19 (TCRdb year 2020). The library came from the immunoSEQ multiplex PCR assay. The source is immuneACCESS, and TCRdb retained only in-frame sequences with V and J called. Part of the clones is not carried over; for the studies checked, unresolved V genes explain less than half of this, and the remainder is unexplained. Within this sample are 150,000 or so clones, with over 75% of them counted one time only. The ten top clones hold about 11% of the sample. Sequences were obtained from peripheral blood. The receptor source for this set is a human donor in a cohort sampled during active COVID-19.

V gene TRBV7-9 combines with J gene TRBJ2-7; a weak D match, TRBD1 (5 bases). Germline values: CDR1 SEHNR, CDR2 FQNEAQ (reference sequence). The ends were cut back, 3 bases at V and 5 bases at J, with 14 bases in the middle. The CDR3 is 14 amino acids. The CDR3 nucleotides read TGTGCCAGCAGCTTCGAGGACATGGCCCACGAGCAGTACTTC. Translating it yields CASSFEDMAHEQYF.

The rearrangement joins TRBV30 to TRBJ1-5; TRBD1 is a possible D gene (5 bases). Germline loops: CDR1 GTSNPN, CDR2 SVGIG (reference sequence). Trimming shortened V by 3 bases and J by 2 bases, and 17 bases separated the two germline ends. The CDR3 extends over 16 amino acids. DNA for the CDR3: TGTGCCTGGAGCCCAAGTGGGGGAGGGGGCAATCAGCCCCAGCATTTT. Protein sequence: CAWSPSGGGGNQPQHF.

This clone was counted between two and nine times. The J gene is TRBJ2-7, the V gene TRBV5-6, with D tentatively TRBD2 (5 bases). Trimming pared 2 bases from V and 9 bases from J, leaving 21 bases between. Germline V lookup: CDR1 SGHDT, CDR2 YYEEEE. This CDR3 is 15 amino acids long. The DNA for the CDR3 is TGTGCCAGCAGCTTCTTCGTTCAAACAACCCGGGGGCAGTACTTC. As protein: CASSFFVQTTRGQYF.

The chain links TRBV23-1 to TRBJ1-2; D is possibly TRBD1 (5 bases). TRBV23-1 is given ORF status, its function remaining uncertain. The CDR3 totals 19 residues. The V gene lost 4 bases and the J gene lost 2 bases, with 26 bases spanning the gap. CDR3 residues: CASSRWGTTASIPNYGYTF. In DNA, the CDR3 is TGCGCCAGCAGTCGCTGGGGGACTACTGCATCTATTCCCAACTATGGCTACACCTTC.

V is TRBV12-3 or TRBV12-4 and J is TRBJ1-6; D uncertain. The germline V and J ends were trimmed by 6 bases and 5 bases, with 8 bases remaining between them. The CDR3 runs to 13 residues. In DNA, the CDR3 is TGTGCCAGCAGATCGGTCGATAATTCACCCCTCCACTTT. As protein: CASRSVDNSPLHF.

This sequence joins TRBV12-5 and TRBJ2-7; D unclear. Germline loops: CDR1 LGHNT, CDR2 FRNRAP. V was trimmed by 5 bases and J by 3 bases, leaving 20 bases between them. The CDR3 covers 16 residues. CDR3 nucleotides: TGTGCTAGTGGTCCCGGTTCTGGGCAGGTCATCTACGAGCAGTACTTC. Its protein product is CASGPGSGQVIYEQYF.

The chain is built from TRBV15 and TRBJ1-2; D not certain. Trimming removed 3 bases at V and 4 bases at J, with 9 bases between. CDR1 and CDR2 from the germline V gene are LNHNV and YYDKDF (reference sequence). This CDR3 spans 13 amino acids. The CDR3 sequence is CATSSEGPYGYTF. In DNA, the CDR3 is TGTGCCACCAGCAGTGAGGGTCCCTATGGCTACACCTTC.

CDR3 sequence reads: CASSSSGQTNNEQFF. The CDR3 bases are TGTGCCAGCAGTTCCTCGGGCCAGACAAACAATGAGCAGTTCTTC. The chain joins TRBV6-5 to TRBJ2-1; unclear D gene. The V gene lost 4 bases and the J gene lost 5 bases, with 15 bases spanning the gap. Germline CDR1 is MNHEY and CDR2 is SVGAGI. CDR3 length: 15 amino acids.

The V call is TRBV3-1 (or the pseudogene TRBV3-2), the J call TRBJ2-5; D may be TRBD1 (5 bases). Germline V gives CDR1 LGHDT, CDR2 YNNKEL (reference sequence). This CDR3 region has 13 residues. The V end was cut by 5 bases, the J end by 2 bases, with 9 bases between. CDR3 DNA sequence: TGTGCCAGCAGCAATCCAGGGCAAGAGACCCAGTACTTC. This encodes CASSNPGQETQYF.

The CDR3 region has the DNA TGCGCCAGCAGATCCATGGGCGGGAGGGCCAGAGATACGCAGTATTTT. This gives the protein CASRSMGGRARDTQYF. The J gene is TRBJ2-3, the V gene TRBV5-1, with 9 nucleotides matching TRBD2. CDR1 and CDR2 (germline): SGHRS, YFSETQ. The CDR3 totals 16 residues. V gave up 5 bases and J gave up 5 bases; unmatched junction bases: 12. The variable domain in full, completed from reference TRBV5-1 and TRBJ2-3, reads KAGVTQTPRYLIKTRGQQVTLSCSPISGHRSVSWYQQTPGQGLQFLFEYFSETQRNKGNFPGRFSGRQFSNSRSEMNVSTLELGDSALYLCASRSMGGRARDTQYFGPGTRLTVL.

This clone occurred many times. The DNA of the CDR3 is TGTGCCAGCAGTCTAGGCTCAACCTACGAGCAGTACTTC. Its protein product is CASSLGSTYEQYF. The chain is built from TRBV6-5 and TRBJ2-7; no clear D. Trimming stripped 5 bases from V and 2 bases from J, with 10 bases between. Germline loops: CDR1 MNHEY, CDR2 SVGAGI. The CDR3 spans 13 residues.

The gene calls are TRBV12-3 or TRBV12-4 and TRBJ1-1; 7 bases are a match to TRBD1. V was pared by 7 bases and J by 1 base, with 3 bases of the junction left unmatched. The CDR3 spans 13 residues. The chain's CDR3 is CASTRQGNTEAFF. CDR3 nucleotides: TGTGCCAGCACACGACAGGGGAACACTGAAGCTTTCTTT.

The gene calls are TRBV29-1 and TRBJ1-6; a possible D gene is TRBD1 (6 bases). Trimming removed 4 bases from V and 5 bases from J, with 12 bases in between. In germline, CDR1 is SQVTM, CDR2 ANQGSEA. The CDR3 has 14 amino acids. CDR3: CSVGGGGDNSPLHF. DNA for the CDR3: TGCAGCGTTGGTGGAGGGGGGGATAATTCACCCCTCCACTTT.

The V and J genes are TRBV7-9 and TRBJ2-7, with D tentatively TRBD1 (6 bases). Germline CDR1 is SEHNR and CDR2 is FQNEAQ (reference sequence). The CDR3 totals 11 residues. Trimming took off 6 bases at V and 7 bases at J, with 10 bases between the two ends. DNA for the CDR3: TGTGCCAGCAGAACCGGACAGGAGCAGTACTTC. Encoded protein: CASRTGQEQYF.

The chain recombines TRBV18 with TRBJ2-7; possible D gene TRBD2, 5 bases. Germline CDR1 is KGHSH and CDR2 is LQKENI. V gave up 2 bases and J gave up 4 bases, with 9 bases separating them. The CDR3 runs to 13 residues. The CDR3 protein is CASSPGRGYEQYF. CDR3 sequence (DNA): TGTGCCAGCTCACCAGGGAGAGGTTACGAGCAGTACTTC. Filled out from reference TRBV18 and TRBJ2-7, the complete variable domain reads NAGVMQNPRHLVRRRGQEARLRCSPMKGHSHVYWYRQLPEEGLKFMVYLQKENIIDESGMPKERFSAEFPKEGPSILRIQQVVRGDSAAYFCASSPGRGYEQYFGPGTRLTVT.

This chain uses TRBV7-8 with TRBJ2-1; 7 bases align to TRBD2. Germline lookup yields CDR1 SGHVS and CDR2 FQNEAQ. This CDR3 comprises 18 residues. The V gene end was trimmed by 5 bases and the J gene end by 0 bases; junction bases not matched to a gene: 13. Written as DNA, the CDR3 is TGTGCCAGCAGCCAACTGCCTAGCGGTCCTGGCTCCTACAATGAGCAGTTCTTC. Its translation is CASSQLPSGPGSYNEQFF.

This clone has a handful of counts. The chain joins TRBV5-6 to TRBJ2-7, with a weak D call TRBD1 (5 bases). The CDR3 sequence is 14 residues long. Trimming stripped 4 bases from V and 3 bases from J, with 14 bases between. Germline V gene sequence: CDR1 SGHDT, CDR2 YYEEEE. CDR3 residues: CASSTPYTGYEQYF. DNA of the CDR3: TGTGCCAGCAGCACCCCCTACACAGGCTACGAGCAGTACTTC.

The CDR3 region has the DNA TGTGCCAGCAGTGCCCCCGGGACTTACGACTATGGCTACACCTTC. Protein: CASSAPGTYDYGYTF. V usage is TRBV19 and J usage is TRBJ1-2; TRBD1 is a possible D gene (5 bases). This CDR3 contains 15 residues. In germline, CDR1 is LNHDA, CDR2 SQIVND (reference sequence). V shed 9 bases and J shed 3 bases, with 20 bases lying between them.

The chain combines TRBV27 with TRBJ2-6; TRBD2 might be the D (6 bases). The CDR3 spans 16 residues. CDR1 and CDR2 from the germline V gene are MNHEY and SMNVEV (reference sequence). Trimming shortened V by 7 bases and J by 4 bases, and 17 bases separated the two germline ends. CDR3 in DNA: TGTGCCAGCACCCTGGACGGCGCGGGGGGGGCCAACGTCCTGACTTTC. Residues: CASTLDGAGGANVLTF.

This chain connects TRBV18 to TRBJ2-7; 9 nucleotides align to TRBD1. Trimming took 3 bases from V and 6 from J; bases not matched to a gene: 3. Germline loops: CDR1 KGHSH, CDR2 LQKENI. This CDR3 region has 13 residues. The CDR3 loop is CASSPRQGGEQYF. CDR3 bases: TGTGCCAGCTCACCTCGACAGGGGGGCGAGCAGTACTTC.

In this sample, this clone turned up once. The chain has TRBV5-4 and TRBJ2-2; a weak D match, TRBD2 (7 bases). V lost 4 bases, J lost 9 bases, and 13 bases lay in between. Germline V gene sequence: CDR1 SGHNT, CDR2 YYREEE (reference sequence). CDR3 size: 13 residues. The CDR3 spells CASSRGAGWELFF. The CDR3 DNA is TGTGCCAGCAGCCGGGGGGCGGGGTGGGAGCTGTTTTTT.

This clone was seen a single time. The V and J genes are TRBV6-4 and TRBJ2-1, with 10 bases lining up with TRBD1. This CDR3 spans 15 amino acids. The V gene's germline CDR1 is MRHNA and CDR2 SNTAGT. V lost 2 bases to trimming and J lost 4 bases; unmatched junction nucleotides: 2. The CDR3 bases are TGTGCCAGCAGTGACGACAGGGGGCCTTACAATGAGCAGTTCTTC. It codes for CASSDDRGPYNEQFF.

This sequence joins TRBV10-3 and TRBJ1-6; D might be TRBD1 (5 bases). CDR1 ENHRY and CDR2 SYGVKD come from the germline V gene. This CDR3 comprises 13 residues. The ends were cut back, 5 bases at V and 9 bases at J, with 11 bases in the middle. The CDR3 nucleotides read TGTGCCATCAGTAGCCTCCAGGGTTCACCCCTCCACTTT. Translation gives CAISSLQGSPLHF.

This clone was counted between two and nine times. The chain combines TRBV30 with TRBJ1-6; maybe TRBD1 (6 bases). The CDR3 covers 14 residues. CDR1 is GTSNPN and CDR2 is SVGIG in the germline V gene (reference sequence). The ends were cut back, 0 bases at V and 3 bases at J, with 6 bases in the middle. CDR3 region: CAWSVQGYNSPLHF. CDR3 in DNA: TGTGCCTGGAGTGTACAGGGCTATAATTCACCCCTCCACTTT.

V is TRBV11-2 and J is TRBJ2-7; TRBD1 aligns across 10 bases. V was clipped by 4 bases and J by 6 bases; unmatched bases: 15. CDR1 and CDR2 (germline): SGHAT, FQNNGV. The CDR3 consists of 17 residues. CDR3: CASSSKISAGQGGEQYF. The CDR3 nucleotides are TGTGCCAGCAGCTCCAAAATCTCCGCCGGACAGGGGGGCGAGCAGTACTTC.

The J gene is TRBJ1-2, the V gene TRBV18; TRBD1 might be the D (5 bases). CDR3 length equals 13 residues. V was trimmed by 2 bases and J by 3 bases, leaving 7 bases between them. Germline V gene data show CDR1 as KGHSH and CDR2 as LQKENI. The CDR3 loop reads CASSPGRDYGYTF. The CDR3 DNA reads as TGTGCCAGCTCACCAGGCAGGGACTATGGCTACACCTTC.

This clone was counted once. V gene TRBV19 combines with J gene TRBJ2-2, with D possibly matching TRBD1 (5 bases). Between the trimmed V and J ends, which lost 7 bases and 6 bases, there was a span of 9 bases. The CDR3 length is 12 residues. Per the germline V gene, CDR1 is LNHDA and CDR2 is SQIVND (reference sequence). CDR3 sequence reads: CASTAGPGELFF. In nucleotides, the CDR3 is TGTGCCAGTACCGCAGGGCCCGGGGAGCTGTTTTTT.

For the CDR3, the DNA is TGTGCCAGCAGTTACGATTTGCAGGGCGCTGGCTACACCTTC. Encoded protein: CASSYDLQGAGYTF. The chain is built from TRBV6-5 and TRBJ1-2; tentative D call: TRBD1 (5 bases). V lost 2 bases, J lost 7 bases, and 14 bases lay in between. Germline CDR1 and CDR2: MNHEY and SVGAGI. CDR3 size: 14 residues.

This clone was counted only a few times. This chain uses TRBV28 with TRBJ2-1, with TRBD2 matching over 9 bases. Germline CDR1 MDHEN, CDR2 SYDVKM. V dropped 0 bases and J dropped 5; count of bases not matched to a gene: 2. The CDR3 loop spans 15 amino acids. CDR3 nucleotides: TGTGCCAGCAGTTTATGGACTAGCGGTAACAATGAGCAGTTCTTC. It codes for CASSLWTSGNNEQFF.